The present entry profiles one TCR beta chain with its context. The antigen remains unidentified. This specimen belongs to a study of shared clonotypes between healthy human individuals. Study-level information: Samples came from a couple of female and three male donors aged 18 to 49. Findings and limits, study-wide: Naive subsets generally exceeded memory subsets in estimated richness.

At deep level, the assay was performed. Libraries were prepared by immunoSEQ multiplex PCR; TCRdb keeps only in-frame clonotypes and omits some of them. This sample has about 870,000 clones; 92% occur once, and the top ten carry 20% to 30%. This CDR3 region has 14 residues. Trimming pared 5 bases from V and 2 bases from J, leaving 13 bases between. From germline, CDR1 is SEHNR and CDR2 FQNEAQ (reference sequence). Terminally differentiated effector memory CD45RA+ cells were excluded by CCR7 positive selection of CD45RO-negative cells. Sequenced: naive CD8+ T cells sorted from blood. The TCR sequence derives from a man aged 25 to 40 in good health. The chain joins TRBV7-9 to TRBJ2-7; tentative D call: TRBD2 (6 bases). The CDR3 nucleotides are TGTGCCAGCAGCCATTGGGACTTGGCCTACGAGCAGTACTTC. Its protein product is CASSHWDLAYEQYF.